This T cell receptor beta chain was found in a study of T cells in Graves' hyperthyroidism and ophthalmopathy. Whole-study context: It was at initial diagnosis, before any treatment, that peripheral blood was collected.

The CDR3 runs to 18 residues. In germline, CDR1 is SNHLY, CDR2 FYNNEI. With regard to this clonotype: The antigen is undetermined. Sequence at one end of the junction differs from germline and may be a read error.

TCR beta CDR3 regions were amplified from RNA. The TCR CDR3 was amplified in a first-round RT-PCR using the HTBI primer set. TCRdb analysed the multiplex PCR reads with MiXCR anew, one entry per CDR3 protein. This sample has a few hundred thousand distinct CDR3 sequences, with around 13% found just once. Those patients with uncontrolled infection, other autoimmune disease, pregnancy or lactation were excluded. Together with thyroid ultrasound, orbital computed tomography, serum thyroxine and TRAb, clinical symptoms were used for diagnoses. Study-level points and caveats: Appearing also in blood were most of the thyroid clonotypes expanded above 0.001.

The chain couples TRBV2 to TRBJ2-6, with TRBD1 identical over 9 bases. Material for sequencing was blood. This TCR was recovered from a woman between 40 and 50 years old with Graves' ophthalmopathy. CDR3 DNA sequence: TGTGCCAGCAGAAGGGACAGGGCCTTCATCTCTGGGGCCAGCGTCCTGACTTTC. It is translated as CASRRDRAFISGASVLTF.